The clone carrying this T cell receptor beta chain came up many times. Its antigen is not known. This CDR3 has 15 amino acids. CDR1 and CDR2 from the germline V gene are DFQATT and SNEGSKA (reference sequence). Trimming pared 3 bases from V and 0 bases from J, leaving 11 bases between. The cDNA was produced through 5'RACE with 10-nucleotide random UMIs. Using its own MiXCR run on the 5' RACE reads, TCRdb lists one record per CDR3 protein. The sample records about 50,000 distinct CDR3 sequences, around 1.9% being singletons. The data were taken from a study of neurological immune-mediated disorders. Study at large: For the approximately 34 multiple sclerosis patients, the disease was relapsing-remitting in 31 and secondary progressive in 3.

Whole-study results and caveats: Among 34 multiple sclerosis patients, 18 had repertoires that phylogenetic grouping placed in one related-CDR3 cluster, a possible signature. The multiple sclerosis repertoire cluster had no clinical or MRI correlate.

The sample comprised PBMCs. This rearrangement joins TRBV20-1 to TRBJ2-2; the D is unclear. The receptor was derived from a woman aged 40 to 55 with multiple sclerosis. CDR3 bases: TGCAGTGCTAGGTCCGGATCCGCGAACACCGGGGAGCTGTTTTTT. This encodes CSARSGSANTGELFF.